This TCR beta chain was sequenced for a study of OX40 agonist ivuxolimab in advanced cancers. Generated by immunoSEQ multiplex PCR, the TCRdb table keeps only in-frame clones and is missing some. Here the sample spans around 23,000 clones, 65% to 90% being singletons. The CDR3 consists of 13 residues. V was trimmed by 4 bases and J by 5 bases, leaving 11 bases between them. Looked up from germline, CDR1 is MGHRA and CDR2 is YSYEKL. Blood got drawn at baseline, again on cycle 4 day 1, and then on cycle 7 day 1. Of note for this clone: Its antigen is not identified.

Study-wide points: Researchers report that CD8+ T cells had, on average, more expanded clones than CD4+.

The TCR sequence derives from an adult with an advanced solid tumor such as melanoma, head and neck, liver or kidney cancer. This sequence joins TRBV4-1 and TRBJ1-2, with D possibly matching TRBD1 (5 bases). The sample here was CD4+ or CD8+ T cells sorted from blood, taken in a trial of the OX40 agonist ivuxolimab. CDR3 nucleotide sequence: TGCGCCAGCAGCCCGGGGGATAGGTATGGCTACACCTTC. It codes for CASSPGDRYGYTF.